This is a list of T cell receptor beta chains from one sample in a study of shared clonotypes between healthy human individuals. TCRdb keeps only in-frame clones here, not all; method: immunoSEQ multiplex PCR. The sample has a few million clones, 90% to 95% seen once. The specimen sequenced was naive CD4+ T cells from PBMCs. These receptors were collected from a man aged 18 to 30 in good health. Some clones in this sample may be carry-over from other donors' samples. Each CDR3 is given with its conserved first and last residue. Each record gives: clone size, J gene, V gene, D gene, CDR3 protein, CDR3 DNA. D genes are given only for firm matches. Rows may omit the clone size; those that give it use once, few, many or a size class.

NA | TRBJ2-6 | TRBV5-1 | TRBD2 | CASSLRLAGDGANVLTF | TGCGCCAGCAGCTTGAGACTAGCGGGAGATGGGGCCAACGTCCTGACTTTC
NA | TRBJ1-1 | TRBV5-6 | TRBD1 | CASSVYRGTEAFF | TGTGCCAGCAGCGTATACAGGGGGACTGAAGCTTTCTTT
NA | TRBJ2-7 | TRBV5-1 | TRBD2 | CASSLRAGETYEQYF | TGCGCCAGCAGCCTGAGAGCGGGAGAGACGTACGAGCAGTACTTC
NA | TRBJ1-6 | TRBV2 | NA | CASRINEDFHNSPLHF | TGTGCCAGCAGAATAAACGAGGATTTTCATAATTCACCCCTCCACTTT
NA | TRBJ2-3 | TRBV11-2 | NA | CASSLSGYTDTQYF | TGTGCCAGCAGCTTATCGGGATACACAGATACGCAGTATTTT
NA | TRBJ2-3 | TRBV28 | NA | CASNQRGGITDTQYF | TGTGCCAGCAACCAACGGGGTGGGATCACAGATACGCAGTATTTT
NA | TRBJ2-1 | TRBV7-3 | NA | CASSIQGGEQFF | TGTGCCAGCAGCATTCAGGGTGGTGAGCAGTTCTTC
NA | TRBJ2-7 | TRBV19 | TRBD1 | CASSLGTGGTTQYF | TGTGCCAGTAGTTTAGGGACAGGGGGCACCACGCAGTACTTC
NA | TRBJ2-3 | TRBV5-1 | TRBD1 | CASSPRTGSTDTQYF | TGCGCCAGCAGCCCACGGACAGGGAGCACAGATACGCAGTATTTT
once | TRBJ2-6 | TRBV5-1 | NA | CASSLGAGVSSGANVLTF | TGCGCCAGCAGCTTGGGGGCAGGGGTTAGCTCTGGGGCCAACGTCCTGACTTTC
NA | TRBJ2-2 | TRBV5-1 | TRBD1 | CASSWDRNTGELFF | TGCGCCAGCAGCTGGGACAGGAACACCGGGGAGCTGTTTTTT
NA | TRBJ2-2 | TRBV7-3 | NA | CASSPPSGELFF | TGTGCCAGCAGCCCCCCTTCCGGGGAGCTGTTTTTT
NA | TRBJ2-4 | TRBV6-1 | NA | CASSLMISGKNIQYF | TGTGCCAGCAGTCTTATGATTAGCGGCAAAAACATTCAGTACTTC
NA | TRBJ1-5 | TRBV7-9 | NA | CASSFPGTDQPQHF | TGTGCCAGCAGCTTCCCGGGGACGGATCAGCCCCAGCATTTT